The clone carrying this T cell receptor beta chain was detected a few times. Its antigen is still unknown. MiXCR was run by TCRdb on the 5' RACE reads, yielding one entry per CDR3 protein. The sample has 27,000 or so distinct CDR3 sequences, about 5.2% seen once. Trimming took off 0 bases at V and 0 bases at J, with 10 bases between the two ends. The germline CDR1 and CDR2 sequences are SGHDT and YYEEEE. CDR3 length: 16 residues. Specified time point: blood at routine non-recurrence follow-up after resection. No cells were sorted before sequencing. The whole RNA sequenced was extracted from tumor, nontumor lung or frozen PBMC. This specimen belongs to a study of spatial heterogeneity in lung cancer. Overall study: Fewer alpha-chain than beta-chain sequences were consistently detected. General study findings and limits: Ubiquitous expanded tumor TCRs were seen in blood more at resection than at follow-up.

The sequence was collected from a female donor with early-stage non-small cell lung cancer. This sample comprised PBMCs, obtained at follow-up. The V call is TRBV5-6, the J call TRBJ2-1; D is uncertain. CDR3 sequence (DNA): TGTGCCAGCAGCTTGGAAGGTCGGAGCTCCTACAATGAGCAGTTCTTC. It translates to CASSLEGRSSYNEQFF.